The entry that follows covers one TCR beta chain sequence. Its antigen is undetermined. These data come from a study of shared clonotypes between healthy human individuals. Study-wide background: There were three CD4 naive, three CD4 memory, two CD8 naive and one CD8 memory plates per donor. Points from the study as a whole: Sampling used blood alone; tissue repertoires probably differ.

This table comes from immunoSEQ multiplex PCR, and its TCRdb copy is limited to in-frame clones, with some not included. The sample has under 2,500,000 clones; about 94% are singletons. With 3 bases clipped from V and 3 bases from J, the junction kept 4 bases outside the gene matches. The length of the CDR3 is 14 residues. Germline-derived CDR1 and CDR2 are KGHSH and LQKENI. Adults of Caucasian background living in Nashville, Tennessee made up all donors. The V and J genes are TRBV18 and TRBJ2-7; 8 nucleotides align to TRBD1. This TCR was recovered from a young man in good health. The sequencing input was naive CD4+ T cells sorted from blood. The sample's subset: CD45RA+ positively selected. The CDR3, as DNA: TGTGCCAGCTCACCTACGGGACAGGTCTACGAGCAGTACTTC. Translating gives CASSPTGQVYEQYF. The full variable domain, with the rest looked up from reference TRBV18 and TRBJ2-7, is NAGVMQNPRHLVRRRGQEARLRCSPMKGHSHVYWYRQLPEEGLKFMVYLQKENIIDESGMPKERFSAEFPKEGPSILRIQQVVRGDSAAYFCASSPTGQVYEQYFGPGTRLTVT.